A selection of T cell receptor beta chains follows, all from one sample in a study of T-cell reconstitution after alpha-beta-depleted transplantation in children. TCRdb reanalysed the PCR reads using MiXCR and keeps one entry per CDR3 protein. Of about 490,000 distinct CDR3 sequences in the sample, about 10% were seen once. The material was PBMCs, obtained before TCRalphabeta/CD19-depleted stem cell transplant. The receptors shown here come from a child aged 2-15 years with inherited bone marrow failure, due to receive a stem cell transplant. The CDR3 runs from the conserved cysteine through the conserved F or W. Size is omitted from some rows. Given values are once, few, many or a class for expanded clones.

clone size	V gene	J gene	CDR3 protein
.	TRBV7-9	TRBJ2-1	CASSLGLAGSSEQFF
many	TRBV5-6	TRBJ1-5	CASSLSGPGQPQHF
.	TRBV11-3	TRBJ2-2	CASSFGQGDTGELFF
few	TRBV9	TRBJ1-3	CASSVGSLSGNTIYF
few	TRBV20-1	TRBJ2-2	CSARAGPAGGTGELFF
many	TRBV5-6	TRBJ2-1	CASSLGGGTASYNEQFF
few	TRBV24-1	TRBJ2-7	CATSDPGSYEQYF
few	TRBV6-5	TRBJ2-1	CASSYGATGLNEQFF
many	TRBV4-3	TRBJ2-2	CASSQERASGSYSGELFF
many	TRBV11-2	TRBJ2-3	CASSLDRPDTDTQYF
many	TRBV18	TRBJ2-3	CASSPWTSGEDTQYF
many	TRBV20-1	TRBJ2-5	CSAISVGRYQETQYF
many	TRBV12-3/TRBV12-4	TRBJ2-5	CASSLSLGGRMFETQYF
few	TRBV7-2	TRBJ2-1	CASTPHGGRWGNEQFF
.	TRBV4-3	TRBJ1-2	CASSHRTGKNGYTF
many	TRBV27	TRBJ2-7	CASSGGLGGYEQYF
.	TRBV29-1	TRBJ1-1	CSVADRVGTEAFF
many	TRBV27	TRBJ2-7	CASRVGAGRVYEQYF
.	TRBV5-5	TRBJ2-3	CASSSRGYSDTDTQYF
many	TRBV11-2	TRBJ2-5	CASSLQAGTPQETQYF
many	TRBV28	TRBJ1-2	CASSPPGTGGAVGYTF
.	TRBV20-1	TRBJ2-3	CSARVPLGTDTQYF
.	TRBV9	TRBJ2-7	CASSVGGFPYEQYF
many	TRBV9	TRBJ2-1	CASTRTSTQSEQFF
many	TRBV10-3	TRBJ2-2	CAISDPRGGLPSSTGELFF
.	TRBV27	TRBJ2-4	CASSLVGTEKNIQYF
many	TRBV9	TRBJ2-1	CASSPTWANEQFF
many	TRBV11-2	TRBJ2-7	CASSLVPGPSSYEQYF
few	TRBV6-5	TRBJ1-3	CASSYYGGSSGNTIYF
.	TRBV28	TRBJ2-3	CASSGPARTTDTQYF
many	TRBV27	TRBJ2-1	CASRLLAGVTTGQFF
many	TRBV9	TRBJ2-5	CASSVETSGEGETQYF
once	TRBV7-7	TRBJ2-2	CASSLTPDTGELFF
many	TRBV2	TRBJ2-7	CASRSVDRTYEQYF
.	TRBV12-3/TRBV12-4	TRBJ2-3	CASSLDTSAITDTQYF
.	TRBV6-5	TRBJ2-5	CASSYSGLAGGKTQYF
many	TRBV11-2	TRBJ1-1	CASSFSEIEAFF
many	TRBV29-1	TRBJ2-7	CSATGGQSYEQYF
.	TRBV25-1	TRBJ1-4	CASSDGRGQEKLFF
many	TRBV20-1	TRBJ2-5	CSAIPTGEETQYF
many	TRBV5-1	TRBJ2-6	CASSPGRLASRANVLTF
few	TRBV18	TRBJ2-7	CASSPRTSGVYEQYF
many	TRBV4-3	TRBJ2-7	CASGRDTSYEQYF
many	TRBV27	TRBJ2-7	CASSFTQDYEQYF
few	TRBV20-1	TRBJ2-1	CSARAEVAVYNEQFF
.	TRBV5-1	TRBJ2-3	CASSLEAGPPDTQYF
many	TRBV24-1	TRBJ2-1	CATSDPRTSYYNEQFF
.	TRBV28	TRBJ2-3	CASSFAQSSDTQYF
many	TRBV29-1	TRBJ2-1	CSVEEIQGGEQFF
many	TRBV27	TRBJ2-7	CASSLLGRGEQYF
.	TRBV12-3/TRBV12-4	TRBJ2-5	CASEGTFGTQYF
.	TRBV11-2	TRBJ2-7	CASSFDREEQYF
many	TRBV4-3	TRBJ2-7	CASSQGGSGNYEQYF
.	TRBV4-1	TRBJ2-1	CASSQGQGASGNDEQFF